These 25 T cell receptor beta chains were all obtained from the same sample, sequenced in a study of B cell selection in AIRE deficiency. Regulatory T cells were sorted as CD4+CD25hiCD127low/negative cells. Generated by immunoSEQ multiplex PCR, the TCRdb table keeps only in-frame clones and is missing some. The sample lists roughly 18,000 clones; about 93% were seen once. The sequenced material came from CD4+CD25+ Tregs sorted from PBMCs. The receptors come from a human donor in good health.

The chain joins TRBV5-1 to TRBJ2-2; tentatively, D is TRBD1 (7 bases). The germline gives CDR1 SGHRS, CDR2 YFSETQ. The CDR3 contains 16 residues. Trimming stripped 0 bases from V and 3 bases from J, with 12 bases between. CDR3 amino acids: CASSLAARGDTGELFF. CDR3 in DNA: TGCGCCAGCAGCTTGGCCGCCAGGGGGGACACCGGGGAGCTGTTTTTT.

A single count supports this clone. Here the CDR3 reads CASSWRKNTEAFF. Written as DNA, the CDR3 is TGTGCCAGCAGTTGGAGAAAGAACACTGAAGCTTTCTTT. This chain links TRBV6-5 with TRBJ1-1; no firm D call. Trimming pared 4 bases from V and 1 base from J, leaving 7 bases between. CDR3 size: 13 residues. Germline lookup yields CDR1 MNHEY and CDR2 SVGAGI.

This clone was seen only once. The J gene is TRBJ1-3, the V gene TRBV5-4; D unresolved. V was shortened by 3 bases and J by 0 bases, with 10 bases between the two germline ends. The CDR3 extends over 15 amino acids. Germline V CDR1 and CDR2: SGHNT, YYREEE (reference sequence). CDR3 bases: TGTGCCAGCAGCTCTTCAGCCCTCTCTGGAAACACCATATATTTT. It encodes CASSSSALSGNTIYF. Complete variable domain (other parts from reference TRBV5-4 and TRBJ1-3): ETGVTQSPTHLIKTRGQQVTLRCSSQSGHNTVSWYQQALGQGPQFIFQYYREEENGRGNFPPRFSGLQFPNYSSELNVNALELDDSALYLCASSSSALSGNTIYFGEGSWLTVV.

The CDR3 spells CASSPNTAGPQETQYF. CDR3 DNA: TGTGCCAGCTCACCAAATACGGCGGGTCCTCAAGAGACCCAGTACTTC. This chain connects TRBV18 to TRBJ2-5, with D maybe TRBD2 (5 bases). This CDR3 comprises 16 residues. CDR1 is KGHSH, CDR2 LQKENI, per germline. V gave up 2 bases and J gave up 2 bases, with 15 bases separating them.

The chain combines TRBV7-8 with TRBJ1-3, with 7 bases lining up with TRBD1. CDR1 is SGHVS, CDR2 FQNEAQ, per germline. This CDR3 spans 19 amino acids. The junction had 14 bases not matched to a gene; V was cut back by 3 bases and J by 0 bases. CDR3 sequence: CASSLWAAVDRASGNTIYF. The CDR3 DNA reads as TGTGCCAGCAGCTTGTGGGCTGCGGTTGACAGGGCCTCTGGAAACACCATATATTTT. Looking up the rest from reference TRBV7-8 and TRBJ1-3 gives the full variable domain: GAGVSQSPRYKVAKRGQDVALRCDPISGHVSLFWYQQALGQGPEFLTYFQNEAQLDKSGLPSDRFFAERPEGSVSTLKIQRTQQEDSAVYLCASSLWAAVDRASGNTIYFGEGSWLTVV.

This chain connects TRBV7-2 to TRBJ2-1, with 9 bases identical to TRBD2. Trimming cost V 3 bases and J 7 bases; bases outside gene matches: 7. Germline V lookup: CDR1 SGHTA, CDR2 FQGNSA. The CDR3 contains 15 residues. The CDR3 spells CASSFGTSRGNEQFF. CDR3 DNA: TGTGCCAGCAGCTTCGGGACTAGCAGGGGGAATGAGCAGTTCTTC.

V gene TRBV10-2 combines with J gene TRBJ1-2; D uncertain. The CDR3 covers 10 residues. V lost 7 bases, J lost 6 bases, and 6 bases lay in between. Per germline, CDR1 WSHSY and CDR2 SAAADI. The CDR3 nucleotides read TGCGCCAGCATGTCAGATGGCTACACCTTC. Residues: CASMSDGYTF.

The chain employs TRBV21-1 and TRBJ2-7; TRBD2, as called in the table, went unchecked against the DNA. TRBV21-1 is a pseudogene segment. The CDR3 runs to 12 residues. DNA of the CDR3: TGTGCCAGCAGGCATGTCTCGGGGGAGCAGTACTTC. It translates to CASRHVSGEQYF.

The chain joins TRBV28 to TRBJ2-2, with TRBD1 matching over 7 bases. Germline CDR1 MDHEN, CDR2 SYDVKM. The CDR3 extends over 17 amino acids. J gave up 5 bases and V 5 bases, and 14 bases lay outside the gene matches. Here the CDR3 reads CASSAKGTVSLTGELFF. DNA for the CDR3: TGTGCCAGCAGTGCGAAAGGGACAGTCTCGCTTACCGGGGAGCTGTTTTTT.

The chain has TRBV5-4 and TRBJ2-3; D is possibly TRBD2 (6 bases). V lost 4 bases and J 2 bases, leaving 11 bases between the germline ends. The V gene's germline CDR1 is SGHNT and CDR2 YYREEE (reference sequence). The CDR3 totals 14 residues. CDR3 region: CASSPLANTDTQYF. The DNA for the CDR3 is TGTGCCAGCAGCCCCCTAGCGAACACAGATACGCAGTATTTT.

The chain uses TRBV7-2 and TRBJ2-7, with TRBD1 matching 8 bases. Unmatched junction bases numbered 4, after V lost 5 bases and J lost 1 base. This CDR3 has 14 residues. CDR1 and CDR2 (germline): SGHTA, FQGNSA. The CDR3 loop is CASSKQGGSYEQYF. CDR3 nucleotides: TGTGCCAGCAGCAAACAGGGGGGATCCTACGAGCAGTACTTC.

The chain combines TRBV28 with TRBJ2-5; the D call may be TRBD1 or TRBD2 (5 bases each). Trimming left V 3 bases short and J 1 base short, with 15 bases between. The CDR3 sequence is 16 residues long. Germline lookup yields CDR1 MDHEN and CDR2 SYDVKM. The CDR3 is CASSFGGSGPQETQYF. DNA of the CDR3: TGTGCCAGCAGTTTTGGGGGATCAGGGCCCCAAGAGACCCAGTACTTC. The complete variable domain, with remaining parts taken from reference TRBV28 and TRBJ2-5, reads DVKVTQSSRYLVKRTGEKVFLECVQDMDHENMFWYRQDPGLGLRLIYFSYDVKMKEKGDIPEGYSVSREKKERFSLILESASTNQTSMYLCASSFGGSGPQETQYFGPGTRLLVL.

V is TRBV5-1 and J is TRBJ2-2; D might be TRBD2 (6 bases). Trimming removed 5 bases from V and 2 bases from J, with 13 bases in between. Germline loops: CDR1 SGHRS, CDR2 YFSETQ. The CDR3 covers 15 residues. The CDR3 DNA follows: TGCGCCAGCAGTTTATTTGCGGGAAACACCGGGGAGCTGTTTTTT. This sequence encodes CASSLFAGNTGELFF. The whole variable domain, filled in from reference TRBV5-1 and TRBJ2-2, reads KAGVTQTPRYLIKTRGQQVTLSCSPISGHRSVSWYQQTPGQGLQFLFEYFSETQRNKGNFPGRFSGRQFSNSRSEMNVSTLELGDSALYLCASSLFAGNTGELFFGEGSRLTVL.

This clone was observed a handful of times. CDR3 in DNA: TGCGCCAGCAGCTCTTTACAGGGCGAGCAGTACTTC. Amino acids: CASSSLQGEQYF. The V and J genes are TRBV5-1 and TRBJ2-7; TRBD1 is a possible D gene (6 bases). V was trimmed by 3 bases and J by 6 bases, leaving 10 bases between them. This CDR3 has 12 amino acids. Germline V gene data show CDR1 as SGHRS and CDR2 as YFSETQ.

The rearrangement joins TRBV2 to TRBJ2-1; D not resolved. CDR1 SNHLY and CDR2 FYNNEI come from the germline V gene. V shed 2 bases and J shed 10 bases, with 9 bases lying between them. This CDR3 is built from 12 residues. The CDR3 loop is CASSELGREQFF. The CDR3 DNA follows: TGTGCCAGCAGTGAATTGGGCAGGGAGCAGTTCTTC.

This chain uses TRBV27 with TRBJ1-1; D is uncertain. CDR1 is MNHEY, CDR2 SMNVEV, per germline (reference sequence). With 6 bases removed from V and 4 bases from J, the gap between germline ends came to 24 bases. This CDR3 region has 17 residues. The CDR3 DNA is TGTGCCAGCAGCCAAAGACCAGACCCCCGCACGAGCACTGAAGCTTTCTTT. Translated: CASSQRPDPRTSTEAFF.

CDR3 in DNA: TGTGCCAGCAGAGACCCCACAGGGGGCGAGACAGATACGCAGTATTTT. The encoded protein is CASRDPTGGETDTQYF. The J gene is TRBJ2-3, the V gene TRBV25-1, with TRBD1 identical over 9 bases. The junction had 10 bases not matched to a gene; V was cut back by 6 bases and J by 3 bases. There are 16 residues in the CDR3. Germline V gene sequence: CDR1 MGHDK, CDR2 SYGVNS.

This clone was recorded only once. The chain employs TRBV2 and TRBJ2-2; D unclear. Germline V gene sequence: CDR1 SNHLY, CDR2 FYNNEI. V was clipped by 2 bases and J by 7 bases, with 5 bases between them. The CDR3 is 12 residues long. CDR3 residues: CASSERRGELFF. The DNA for the CDR3 is TGTGCCAGCAGTGAAAGGCGCGGGGAGCTGTTTTTT. Complete variable domain (other parts from reference TRBV2 and TRBJ2-2): EPEVTQTPSHQVTQMGQEVILRCVPISNHLYFYWYRQILGQKVEFLVSFYNNEISEKSEIFDDQFSVERPDGSNFTLKIRSTKLEDSAMYFCASSERRGELFFGEGSRLTVL.

The rearrangement links TRBV6-5 to TRBJ1-1, with D hard to call. The V gene lost 6 bases and the J gene lost 2 bases, with 13 bases spanning the gap. CDR1 and CDR2 (germline): MNHEY, SVGAGI. This CDR3 spans 14 amino acids. The CDR3 bases are TGTGCCAGCAGATTCGGTTCGCCAAACACTGAAGCTTTCTTT. Residues: CASRFGSPNTEAFF.

This clone was observed once. The chain joins TRBV7-9 to TRBJ2-2, with unresolved D. With 4 bases removed from V and 7 bases from J, the gap between germline ends came to 22 bases. Per germline, CDR1 SEHNR and CDR2 FQNEAQ (reference sequence). This CDR3 contains 17 residues. CDR3 loop: CASSSVLGYESIGELFF. CDR3 DNA sequence: TGTGCCAGCAGCTCGGTCTTGGGCTATGAGTCAATCGGGGAGCTGTTTTTT.

The V gene is TRBV7-2, the J gene TRBJ2-4, with 7 bases identical to TRBD1. Trimming took 1 base from V and 6 from J; bases not matched to a gene: 3. This CDR3 is 14 amino acids long. Germline CDR1 reads SGHTA; CDR2 reads FQGNSA. CDR3 sequence: CASSLGTGRNIQYF. The CDR3 DNA is TGTGCCAGCAGCTTAGGGACAGGCCGAAACATTCAGTACTTC.

CDR3 amino acids: CASSLVWGPGETQYF. The CDR3 nucleotides are TGCGCCAGCAGCTTGGTTTGGGGGCCCGGGGAGACCCAGTACTTC. This rearrangement joins TRBV5-1 to TRBJ2-5; TRBD1 is a possible D gene (6 bases). Germline V lookup: CDR1 SGHRS, CDR2 YFSETQ. The CDR3 is made up of 15 amino acids. V lost 0 bases to trimming and J lost 5 bases, with 14 bases between them. Variable domain in full (rest from reference TRBV5-1 and TRBJ2-5): KAGVTQTPRYLIKTRGQQVTLSCSPISGHRSVSWYQQTPGQGLQFLFEYFSETQRNKGNFPGRFSGRQFSNSRSEMNVSTLELGDSALYLCASSLVWGPGETQYFGPGTRLLVL.

The DNA for the CDR3 is TGCGCCAGCAGCTTGGGGCGGTCTAGCACAGATACGCAGTATTTT. This gives the protein CASSLGRSSTDTQYF. The chain joins TRBV5-1 to TRBJ2-3; D remains unclear. This CDR3 has 15 residues. Trimming took 0 bases from V and 0 from J, leaving 8 bases between them. Germline CDR1 SGHRS, CDR2 YFSETQ.

This clone was seen just once. The chain employs TRBV11-1 and TRBJ2-2, with 8 bases fitting TRBD2. CDR3 length: 16 residues. The junction had 11 bases not matched to a gene; V was cut back by 4 bases and J by 7 bases. Germline CDR1 is SGHAT and CDR2 is FQDESV (reference sequence). The CDR3 DNA follows: TGTGCCAGCAGCTCCGGGACTAGACTTTACAACGGGGAGCTGTTTTTT. Translating gives CASSSGTRLYNGELFF.

The chain has TRBV29-1 and TRBJ2-1, with 7 bases fitting TRBD2. This CDR3 contains 18 residues. J gave up 2 bases and V 2 bases, and 15 bases lay outside the gene matches. Germline assignment: CDR1 SQVTM and CDR2 ANQGSEA. CDR3 residues: CSVERLAGVAGPYNEQFF. The CDR3 coding sequence is TGCAGCGTTGAACGTTTGGCAGGAGTAGCGGGTCCCTACAATGAGCAGTTCTTC.